Below are 15 T cell receptor beta chains sequenced from a single sample in a study of PD-L1 blockade in urothelial cancer. The method was immunoSEQ multiplex PCR; TCRdb's version includes in-frame clones alone and lacks a portion of them. The data hold 50,000 to 60,000 clones, with 84% observed a single time. The source was PBMCs, collected around atezolizumab (anti-PD-L1) treatment. The origin of the receptors is a man aged 35 to 55 with urothelial cancer.

This sequence joins TRBV27 and TRBJ2-2; 7 positions agree with TRBD1. Losses at the gene ends were 5 bases for V and 4 bases for J; bases not matched to a gene: 4. CDR1 and CDR2 from the germline V gene are MNHEY and SMNVEV (reference sequence). CDR3 size: 14 residues. Written as DNA, the CDR3 is TGTGCCAGCAGTAGACAGGGTAGCACCGGGGAGCTGTTTTTT. It is translated as CASSRQGSTGELFF.

This clone came up a few times. V is TRBV2 and J is TRBJ1-5; D is uncertain. From germline, CDR1 is SNHLY and CDR2 FYNNEI. V shed 7 bases and J shed 11 bases, with 12 bases lying between them. The CDR3 length is 11 residues. Written as DNA, the CDR3 is TGTGCCAGCATGGGGTGGGAGTCCCAGCATTTT. As protein: CASMGWESQHF.

The count of this clone is one. The rearrangement uses TRBV6-1 and TRBJ2-3; 8 bases line up with TRBD2. Germline V gives CDR1 MNHNS, CDR2 SASEGT. The CDR3 extends over 17 amino acids. J gave up 4 bases and V 4 bases, and 13 bases lay outside the gene matches. The CDR3 DNA is TGTGCCAGCAGTGGCCGAAGAGCGGGAGCCTGGGCAGATACGCAGTATTTT. Protein product: CASSGRRAGAWADTQYF.

The chain recombines TRBV2 with TRBJ2-2; D is unclear. V was trimmed by 6 bases and J by 3 bases, leaving 5 bases between them. There are 12 residues in the CDR3. CDR1 is SNHLY, CDR2 FYNNEI, per germline. The CDR3 DNA reads TGTGCCAGCAGCCAGGACACCGGGGAGCTGTTTTTT. It encodes CASSQDTGELFF.

The chain couples TRBV7-8 to TRBJ2-1; 8 bases are shared with TRBD2. The CDR3 consists of 13 residues. V shed 4 bases and J 9 bases; nucleotides not matched to a gene: 5. CDR1 and CDR2 (germline): SGHVS, FQNEAQ. The CDR3 bases are TGTGCCAGCAGCTCCGGGACTAGTTTTGAGCAGTTCTTC. It translates to CASSSGTSFEQFF.

The chain carries TRBV27 and TRBJ2-3; D ambiguous. Looked up from germline, CDR1 is MNHEY and CDR2 is SMNVEV (reference sequence). Trimming pared 5 bases from V and 2 bases from J, leaving 8 bases between. This CDR3 has 13 amino acids. This chain's CDR3 is CASSPLPTDTQYF. The DNA of the CDR3 is TGTGCCAGCAGTCCACTCCCCACAGATACGCAGTATTTT.

The chain employs TRBV4-3 and TRBJ2-5; 11 nucleotides agree with TRBD2. The CDR3 consists of 15 residues. After removal of 4 bases from V and 5 bases from J, the junction contained 6 bases not matched to a gene. The V gene's germline CDR1 is LGHNA and CDR2 YSLEER. The CDR3 DNA follows: TGCGCCAGCAGCCGAGGACTAGCGGGTGGTGAGACCCAGTACTTC. Its translation: CASSRGLAGGETQYF.

The chain has TRBV9 and TRBJ2-7; possibly TRBD2 for D (5 bases). In germline, CDR1 is SGDLS, CDR2 YYNGEE. This CDR3 comprises 14 residues. The germline V and J ends were trimmed by 1 base and 0 bases, with 8 bases remaining between them. The CDR3 nucleotides are TGTGCCAGCAGCGTAAGGGAGAGCTCCTACGAGCAGTACTTC. This codes for CASSVRESSYEQYF. Full variable domain (missing parts from reference TRBV9 and TRBJ2-7): DSGVTQTPKHLITATGQRVTLRCSPRSGDLSVYWYQQSLDQGLQFLIQYYNGEERAKGNILERFSAQQFPDLHSELNLSSLELGDSALYFCASSVRESSYEQYFGPGTRLTVT.

This rearrangement joins TRBV27 to TRBJ2-1, with 7 bases identical to TRBD2. J was trimmed by 8 bases and V by 3 bases; bases with no gene match: 7. This CDR3 is 14 amino acids long. Germline CDR1 and CDR2: MNHEY and SMNVEV (reference sequence). CDR3 nucleotides: TGTGCCAGCAGTTTCGGCGGGGGTGGGGATGAGCAGTTCTTC. Residues: CASSFGGGGDEQFF.

This clone was recorded once. The chain joins TRBV19 to TRBJ2-7; a possible D gene is TRBD1 (5 bases). This CDR3 is built from 12 residues. From germline, CDR1 is LNHDA and CDR2 SQIVND (reference sequence). The V and J ends lost 3 bases and 3 bases respectively, with 6 bases between them. The chain's CDR3 is CASSIRGYEQYF. The CDR3 nucleotides read TGTGCCAGTAGTATTAGGGGCTACGAGCAGTACTTC.

This chain links TRBV28 with TRBJ2-1; 7 bases match TRBD1. V was pared by 5 bases and J by 7 bases, with 8 bases of the junction left unmatched. Germline-derived CDR1 and CDR2 are MDHEN and SYDVKM. This CDR3 region has 14 residues. The CDR3 sequence: CASSRQGPKNEQFF. The CDR3 DNA follows: TGTGCCAGCAGTCGACAGGGTCCTAAGAATGAGCAGTTCTTC. The full variable domain, with the rest looked up from reference TRBV28 and TRBJ2-1, is DVKVTQSSRYLVKRTGEKVFLECVQDMDHENMFWYRQDPGLGLRLIYFSYDVKMKEKGDIPEGYSVSREKKERFSLILESASTNQTSMYLCASSRQGPKNEQFFGPGTRLTVL.

This clone was counted between two and nine times. V usage is TRBV10-3 and J usage is TRBJ2-7, with D hard to call. The CDR3 runs 12 residues. The V gene lost 4 bases and the J gene lost 6 bases, with 10 bases spanning the gap. CDR1 is ENHRY, CDR2 SYGVKD, per germline. CDR3 region: CAISAQISEQYF. For the CDR3, the DNA is TGTGCCATCAGTGCGCAGATTTCCGAGCAGTACTTC.

The chain uses TRBV29-1 and TRBJ1-2; 11 bases are a match to TRBD1. V lost 8 bases and J lost 1; bases outside the gene matches: 9. Germline V lookup: CDR1 SQVTM, CDR2 ANQGSEA. The CDR3 loop spans 15 amino acids. The CDR3 coding sequence is TGCAGCTTCTCGGGACAGGGGGGGAGTAACTATGGCTACACCTTC. As protein: CSFSGQGGSNYGYTF. Supplemented by reference TRBV29-1 and TRBJ1-2, the full variable domain reads SAVISQKPSRDICQRGTSLTIQCQVDSQVTMMFWYRQQPGQSLTLIATANQGSEATYESGFVIDKFPISRPNLTFSTLTVSNMSPEDSSIYLCSFSGQGGSNYGYTFGSGTRLTVV.

This chain joins TRBV7-9 and TRBJ1-2; 8 bases are shared with TRBD1. The length of the CDR3 is 14 residues. The germline CDR1 and CDR2 sequences are SEHNR and FQNEAQ (reference sequence). The V segment lost 5 bases and the J segment 7 bases; nucleotides outside the gene matches: 9. Written as DNA, the CDR3 is TGTGCCAGCAGCCCTTCGACAGGGGACTCTGGCTACACCTTC. Translation: CASSPSTGDSGYTF.

The chain uses TRBV7-3 and TRBJ2-2, with 8 bases lining up with TRBD2. Germline CDR1 and CDR2: SGHTA and FQGTGA. The CDR3 consists of 16 residues. V lost 2 bases and J lost 2; bases outside the gene matches: 4. CDR3 in amino acids: CASSLGIAGNTGELFF. The DNA for the CDR3 is TGTGCCAGCAGCTTAGGCATAGCGGGAAACACCGGGGAGCTGTTTTTT.